Listed below are T cell receptor beta chains from one sample, sequenced in a study of shared T cell receptors in the human thymus. Generated by immunoSEQ multiplex PCR, the TCRdb table keeps only in-frame clones and is missing some. The sample has hundreds of thousands of clones, 88% seen once. These data also featured in a second study, about human thymus T cells.

Sequencing was performed on thymocytes. Every receptor here comes from a boy younger than two with a congenital heart defect. Each CDR3 is given with its conserved first and last residue. Fields, in order: J gene, clone size, D gene, V gene, CDR3 protein, CDR3 DNA. D genes are given only for firm matches. The size of a clone is reported for some rows only, either as once, few or many, or as a class for expanded clones.

j_gene: TRBJ2-7; abundance: -; d_gene: TRBD1; v_gene: TRBV15; CDR3aa: CATSRGTGVLQYF; CDR3nt: TGTGCCACCAGCAGAGGGACAGGGGTCCTGCAGTACTTC
j_gene: TRBJ2-1; abundance: -; d_gene: -; v_gene: TRBV9; CDR3aa: CASQPGLYNEQFF; CDR3nt: TGTGCCAGCCAGCCAGGTCTCTACAATGAGCAGTTCTTC
j_gene: TRBJ2-5; abundance: -; d_gene: TRBD2; v_gene: TRBV5-1; CDR3aa: CASSPGRGEETQYF; CDR3nt: TGCGCCAGCAGCCCGGGCCGGGGGGAAGAGACCCAGTACTTC
j_gene: TRBJ2-1; abundance: -; d_gene: -; v_gene: TRBV2; CDR3aa: CATLDEQFF; CDR3nt: TGTGCCACCCTAGATGAGCAGTTCTTC
j_gene: TRBJ2-7; abundance: -; d_gene: -; v_gene: TRBV4-1; CDR3aa: CASSSSGGGRARSYEQYF; CDR3nt: TGCGCCAGCAGCTCCTCAGGGGGCGGGAGGGCGCGATCCTACGAGCAGTACTTC
j_gene: TRBJ2-5; abundance: -; d_gene: -; v_gene: TRBV27; CDR3aa: CASSFNGSEETQYF; CDR3nt: TGTGCCAGCAGTTTCAACGGGAGCGAGGAGACCCAGTACTTC
j_gene: TRBJ2-7; abundance: -; d_gene: -; v_gene: TRBV5-5; CDR3aa: CASSLAVAYEQYF; CDR3nt: TGTGCCAGCAGCCTGGCCGTAGCGTACGAGCAGTACTTC
j_gene: TRBJ1-3; abundance: -; d_gene: -; v_gene: TRBV5-6; CDR3aa: CASNRLAGNTIYF; CDR3nt: TGTGCCAGTAATCGACTCGCAGGAAACACCATATATTTT
j_gene: TRBJ1-6; abundance: -; d_gene: TRBD1; v_gene: TRBV4-1; CDR3aa: CASSQGKARDSKKSPLHF; CDR3nt: TGCGCCAGCAGCCAAGGCAAAGCTAGGGACAGCAAGAAGTCACCCCTCCACTTT
j_gene: TRBJ2-7; abundance: -; d_gene: -; v_gene: TRBV2; CDR3aa: CASSVDGSYEQYF; CDR3nt: TGTGCCAGCAGTGTTGACGGGAGCTACGAGCAGTACTTC
j_gene: TRBJ1-1; abundance: -; d_gene: -; v_gene: TRBV28; CDR3aa: CASSSPRAYTEAFF; CDR3nt: TGTGCCAGCAGTTCCCCCAGGGCCTACACTGAAGCTTTCTTT
j_gene: TRBJ2-1; abundance: -; d_gene: -; v_gene: TRBV4-2; CDR3aa: CASSQGHRDSENEQFF; CDR3nt: TGTGCCAGCAGCCAAGGACACCGGGACTCAGAAAATGAGCAGTTCTTC
j_gene: TRBJ2-7; abundance: -; d_gene: TRBD2; v_gene: TRBV27; CDR3aa: CASRKTSGSAEGEQYF; CDR3nt: TGTGCCAGCAGGAAGACTAGCGGGAGCGCGGAGGGGGAGCAGTACTTC
j_gene: TRBJ2-3; abundance: -; d_gene: -; v_gene: TRBV4-1; CDR3aa: CASSQDHGGETDTQYF; CDR3nt: TGCGCCAGCAGCCAAGATCACGGAGGTGAGACAGATACGCAGTATTTT
j_gene: TRBJ2-7; abundance: -; d_gene: TRBD2; v_gene: TRBV4-2; CDR3aa: CASSHLTGTSGRASYEQYF; CDR3nt: TGTGCCAGCAGCCATCTTACCGGGACTAGCGGGAGGGCCAGCTACGAGCAGTACTTC
j_gene: TRBJ2-5; abundance: -; d_gene: -; v_gene: TRBV6-1; CDR3aa: CASSRLGQETQYF; CDR3nt: TGTGCCAGCAGTAGACTAGGCCAAGAGACCCAGTACTTC
j_gene: TRBJ1-2; abundance: -; d_gene: TRBD1; v_gene: TRBV7-2; CDR3aa: CASSLDRGHYGYTF; CDR3nt: TGTGCCAGCAGCTTGGACAGGGGGCACTATGGCTACACCTTC
j_gene: TRBJ2-1; abundance: -; d_gene: TRBD1; v_gene: TRBV7-2; CDR3aa: CASRPKTGQSLWNEQFF; CDR3nt: TGTGCCAGCAGACCTAAGACAGGGCAATCCCTCTGGAATGAGCAGTTCTTC
j_gene: TRBJ1-1; abundance: -; d_gene: TRBD1; v_gene: TRBV2; CDR3aa: CASSLTGRNTEAFF; CDR3nt: TGTGCCAGCAGTCTGACAGGGAGGAACACTGAAGCTTTCTTT
j_gene: TRBJ2-1; abundance: -; d_gene: TRBD2; v_gene: TRBV5-6; CDR3aa: CASIVGLAGWFPYNEQFF; CDR3nt: TGTGCCAGCATCGTGGGACTAGCGGGATGGTTCCCCTACAATGAGCAGTTCTTC
j_gene: TRBJ2-5; abundance: once; d_gene: -; v_gene: TRBV29-1; CDR3aa: CSVGGGRTQETQYF; CDR3nt: TGCAGCGTTGGCGGCGGCAGGACTCAAGAGACCCAGTACTTC
j_gene: TRBJ2-7; abundance: -; d_gene: -; v_gene: TRBV30; CDR3aa: CAHNPGGQNYEQYF; CDR3nt: TGTGCCCACAACCCCGGAGGCCAAAACTACGAGCAGTACTTC
j_gene: TRBJ1-1; abundance: -; d_gene: -; v_gene: TRBV5-8; CDR3aa: CASSLDRHTEAFF; CDR3nt: TGTGCCAGCAGCTTGGACAGACACACTGAAGCTTTCTTT
j_gene: TRBJ2-5; abundance: few; d_gene: TRBD1; v_gene: TRBV2; CDR3aa: CASSPPGQLQETQYF; CDR3nt: TGTGCCAGCAGTCCTCCGGGACAGCTCCAAGAGACCCAGTACTTC
j_gene: TRBJ1-5; abundance: -; d_gene: TRBD1; v_gene: TRBV18; CDR3aa: CASSSTGSQPQHF; CDR3nt: TGTGCCAGCTCTTCGACAGGGTCTCAGCCCCAGCATTTT
j_gene: TRBJ2-1; abundance: few; d_gene: TRBD2; v_gene: TRBV6-5; CDR3aa: CASRGGNEQFF; CDR3nt: TGTGCCAGCAGGGGGGGGAATGAGCAGTTCTTC